The T cell receptor (beta chain) described here comes from a study of blood T cells in healthy people across ages. Study outcomes and limitations: Unsorted PBMCs ruled out conclusive naive versus antigen-experienced comparison. Age showed a roughly linear inverse relationship with TCR beta diversity per million T cells.

Combining a sample-barcoded 5' primer with a J-beta primer mix, a second PCR ran for about 6 to 12 cycles. TCRdb used MiXCR to reprocess the 5' RACE reads, holding one entry per CDR3 protein. The table has about 1.8 million distinct CDR3 sequences, roughly 52% seen once. With regard to this clonotype: Its matching antigen is unknown.

The germline V and J ends were trimmed by 6 bases and 3 bases, with 13 bases remaining between them. CDR3 length: 14 residues. The germline V gene encodes CDR1 SGHTA and CDR2 FQGNSA. This TCR was sampled from a woman between 40 and 55 years old in good health. The specimen was blood. The V call is TRBV7-2, the J call TRBJ2-3, with a weak D call TRBD2 (7 bases). The DNA for the CDR3 is TGTGCCAGCAGGCAAGGGGGGGGGACAGATACGCAGTATTTT. Translating gives CASRQGGGTDTQYF.